The entry that follows covers one T cell receptor beta chain sequence. The entry originates in a study of human T cells and chemical hapten exposure. Turning to the study itself: A 2 cm by 2 cm inner upper arm patch received 2% DPC for sensitization. Patients were given diphenylcyclopropenone on the scalp weekly across the roughly 25-week study. Small pooled library volume differences chiefly drove per-sample TCR yield variation.

TCRdb itself ran the RACE reads through MiXCR, one entry per CDR3 protein. The data hold approximately 370,000 distinct CDR3 sequences, with 5% to 6.5% observed a single time. With 4 bases removed from V and 2 bases from J, the gap between germline ends came to 13 bases. Germline-derived CDR1 and CDR2 are SGHAT and FQNNGV. This CDR3 contains 15 residues. Time point given: pre-sensitization, week 0. Stated treatment: therapeutic diphenylcyclopropenone sensitization with weekly scalp DPC. Donation of samples came from alopecia patients who were 18 to 70 years old and suitable for DPC. V is TRBV11-2 and J is TRBJ2-3; maybe TRBD1 (7 bases). The starting material was whole blood, obtained in connection with sensitization to the hapten diphenylcyclopropenone (DPC). The sequence was obtained from a woman in her late teens or twenties with alopecia areata. Some clones in this sample may be carry-over from other donors' samples. This CDR3 is CASSSGGSATDTQYF. CDR3 bases: TGTGCCAGCAGCTCAGGGGGGTCCGCCACAGATACGCAGTATTTT.